This is a list of T cell receptor beta chains from one sample in a study of blood T cell repertoires in COVID-19. Generated by immunoSEQ multiplex PCR, the TCRdb table keeps only in-frame clones and is missing some. Among approximately 400,000 clones, around 84% were seen once, and the ten largest hold roughly 1.1%. Sequenced: peripheral blood. These receptor sequences come from a human donor with acute or convalescent COVID-19. The donor label of this sample is uncertain. The CDR3 runs from the conserved cysteine through the conserved F or W. D genes are given only for firm matches. Size tells how often a clone was seen (once, few, many) or the class of an expanded clone, and some rows leave it out.

NA	TRBJ1-1	TRBV7-9	NA	TGTGCCAGCAGCCTCCCCTTCGGGAGCACTGAAGCTTTCTTT	CASSLPFGSTEAFF
NA	TRBJ2-7	TRBV6-5	NA	TGTGCCAGCAGTTATGTTGGCAGGACAGAGCAGTACTTC	CASSYVGRTEQYF
NA	TRBJ1-4	TRBV28	NA	TGTGCCAGCAGGAAAGGGGGTAGGGAAAAACTGTTTTTT	CASRKGGREKLFF
NA	TRBJ2-1	TRBV30	once	TGTGCCCAATCGGGGTACAATGAGCAGTTCTTC	CAQSGYNEQFF
TRBD1	TRBJ1-2	TRBV28	NA	TGTGCCAGCAGTGCAACAGGGGGGGCTCGTTATGGCTACACCTTC	CASSATGGARYGYTF
NA	TRBJ1-1	TRBV12-3/TRBV12-4	NA	TGTGCCAGCACCGCGTGGGGCCACACTGAAGCTTTCTTT	CASTAWGHTEAFF
TRBD1	TRBJ1-1	TRBV11-2	NA	TGTGCCAGCAGCTTAAGGGGGCTGGAGAAAGCTTTCTTT	CASSLRGLEKAFF
TRBD1	TRBJ1-5	TRBV5-5	NA	TGTGCCAGCAGCTCAGGGGGCTTGAACAATCAGCCCCAGCATTTT	CASSSGGLNNQPQHF
TRBD1	TRBJ1-1	TRBV18	NA	TGTGCCAGCTCACCACCTTCGGCAGGGGGCTTTGAAGCTTTCTTT	CASSPPSAGGFEAFF
TRBD1	TRBJ1-2	TRBV6-5	NA	TGTGCCAGCAGTTACTCCCCGGGACAGGGCTACACCTTC	CASSYSPGQGYTF
TRBD1	TRBJ2-7	TRBV10-1	once	TGCGCCAGCAGTGAGTCAAGGACAGGGGGCCTCGAGCAGTACTTC	CASSESRTGGLEQYF
TRBD1	TRBJ1-2	TRBV5-1	few	TGCGCCAGCAGCTTGTTTCAGGGGGTCCTCTCATATGGCTACACCTTC	CASSLFQGVLSYGYTF
TRBD1	TRBJ1-2	TRBV19	NA	TGTGCCAGTAGTTTTAGGGACAGGCGGTCCTATGGCTACACCTTC	CASSFRDRRSYGYTF
TRBD2	TRBJ2-5	TRBV18	NA	TGTGCCAGCTCACCCTCCCTACGATCTTTGGCTAGCGGAAAACAAGAGACCCAGTACTTC	CASSPSLRSLASGKQETQYF
TRBD1	TRBJ2-2	TRBV5-1	once	TGCGCCAGCAGCTTCACGGGACAGGGTTCCCCCGGGGAGCTGTTTTTT	CASSFTGQGSPGELFF
TRBD2	TRBJ2-5	TRBV4-1	once	TGCGCCAGCAGCCGACCTAGCGGGGGTAAATTAGAGACCCAGTACTTC	CASSRPSGGKLETQYF
NA	TRBJ2-7	TRBV15	NA	TGTGCCACCAGCCCCAGGGTGTTGAGTTCCTACGAGCAGTACTTC	CATSPRVLSSYEQYF
NA	TRBJ2-7	TRBV27	NA	TGTGCCAGCAGCCCGGGACAAGAGGCGCGGCAGTACTTC	CASSPGQEARQYF
TRBD2	TRBJ2-1	TRBV24-1	NA	TGTGCCACCAGCGAAACTAGCGGGGGGATGTTCAATGAGCAGTTCTTC	CATSETSGGMFNEQFF
TRBD1	TRBJ2-5	TRBV11-3	NA	TGTGCCAGCAGCTTATGGACAGGGGAAGAGACCCAGTACTTC	CASSLWTGEETQYF